These T cell receptor beta chains were read from a single sample in a study of human T cells and chemical hapten exposure. MiXCR was run by TCRdb on the RACE reads, yielding one entry per CDR3 protein. The table lists some 180,000 distinct CDR3 sequences, around 22% of them singletons. The sequenced sample was whole blood, obtained in connection with sensitization to the hapten diphenylcyclopropenone (DPC). The receptors come from a woman between 45 and 60 years old with alopecia areata. Some clones in this sample may be carry-over from other donors' samples. The CDR3 runs from the conserved cysteine through the conserved F or W. The D gene is left open where the match is weak. Where a row states a size, it is once, few, many or the class of an expanded clone; other rows omit it.

many	TRBD2	TRBJ2-7	TRBV20-1	TGCAGTGCTAGAGCTTCAGCGGGAGGATTGGAAGAGCAGTACTTC	CSARASAGGLEEQYF
few	-	TRBJ2-2	TRBV27	TGTGCCAGCAGCCCCAAGAGAGGGACCGGGCTGTTTTTT	CASSPKRGTGLFF
few	-	TRBJ1-1	TRBV27	TGTGCCAGCAGTTCGAGAATAGGGAGGGGCACTGAAGCTTTCTTT	CASSSRIGRGTEAFF
many	TRBD2	TRBJ2-5	TRBV4-2	TGTGCCAGCAGCCAAAGCCGGGAAAGCGGGGGACTCCAAGAGACCCAGTACTTC	CASSQSRESGGLQETQYF
few	TRBD1	TRBJ1-4	TRBV20-1	TGCAGTGCTAGGACAGGGGTGCTTTCAAAACTGTTTTTT	CSARTGVLSKLFF
few	-	TRBJ1-2	TRBV12-3/TRBV12-4	TGTGCCAGCAGTTTAGACTCCCGCCTTGGGGTAACCAACTATGGCTACACCTTC	CASSLDSRLGVTNYGYTF
few	TRBD2	TRBJ2-3	TRBV6-1	TGTGCCAGCAGTGGTGTGGGAGGGCCCCATGGGGGTACGCAGTATTTT	CASSGVGGPHGGTQYF
few	-	TRBJ1-5	TRBV3-1	TGTGCCAGCAGCCAAGATCGAGGCCAGCCCCAGCATTTT	CASSQDRGQPQHF
few	-	TRBJ1-2	TRBV30	TGTGCCTGGAGTCTGGGGTCGTATGGCTACACCTTC	CAWSLGSYGYTF
few	-	TRBJ2-2	TRBV20-1	TGCAGTGCCCGACACTTTCGCTCCGCCGGGGAGCTGTTTTTT	CSARHFRSAGELFF
few	TRBD1	TRBJ1-5	TRBV20-1	TGCAGTGCCAAACCGGGACAGGGGACTCAGCCCCAGCATTTT	CSAKPGQGTQPQHF
-	-	TRBJ2-1	TRBV11-1	TGTGCCAGCAGCTTAATGGAGACTAGGCTGTTCTTC	CASSLMETRLFF
-	TRBD1	TRBJ2-7	TRBV5-1	TGCGCCAGCAGCTTGCAACAGGGGGCCTCCTACGAGCAGTACTTC	CASSLQQGASYEQYF
many	-	TRBJ1-2	TRBV5-6	TGTGCCAGCAGCTTCTCGAACTATGGCTACACCTTC	CASSFSNYGYTF
-	TRBD2	TRBJ2-2	TRBV20-1	TGCAGTGCTAGAGATCCCGGTAGCGGGACCGGGGAGCTGTTTTTT	CSARDPGSGTGELFF
-	-	TRBJ1-1	TRBV9	TGTGCCAGCAGCGGAGGGTCCGGCACTGAAGCTTTCTTT	CASSGGSGTEAFF
few	-	TRBJ2-3	TRBV4-2	TGTGCCAGCAGCCAAGCCCCAGGGGATACGCAGTATTTT	CASSQAPGDTQYF